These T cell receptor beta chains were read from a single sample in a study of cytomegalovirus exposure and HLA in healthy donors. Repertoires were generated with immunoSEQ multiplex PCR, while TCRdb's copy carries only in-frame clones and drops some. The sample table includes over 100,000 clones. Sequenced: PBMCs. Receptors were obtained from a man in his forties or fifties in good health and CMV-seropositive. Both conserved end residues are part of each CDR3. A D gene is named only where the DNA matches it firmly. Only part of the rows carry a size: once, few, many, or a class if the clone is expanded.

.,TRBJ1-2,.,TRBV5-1,CASSLSDYYGYTF,TGCGCCAGCAGCTTGTCCGACTACTATGGCTACACCTTC
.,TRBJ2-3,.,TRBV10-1,CADSGGSTDTQYF,TGCGCCGATAGCGGAGGTTCCACAGATACGCAGTATTTT
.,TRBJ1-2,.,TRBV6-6,CASSRDRTYGYTF,TGTGCCAGCAGTCGCGACAGGACCTATGGCTACACCTTC
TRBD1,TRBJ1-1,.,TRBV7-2,CASSRQGGMNTEAFF,TGTGCCAGCAGCCGACAGGGGGGAATGAACACTGAAGCTTTCTTT
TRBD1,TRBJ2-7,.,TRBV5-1,CASSVRGFSYEQYF,TGCGCCAGCAGCGTCAGGGGGTTCTCCTACGAGCAGTACTTC
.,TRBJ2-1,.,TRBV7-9,CASSPQAPHYEQFF,TGTGCCAGCAGCCCCCAAGCGCCCCACTATGAGCAGTTCTTC
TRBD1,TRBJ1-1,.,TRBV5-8,CASSPNSGGNTEAFF,TGTGCCAGCAGCCCAAACTCAGGGGGGAACACTGAAGCTTTCTTT
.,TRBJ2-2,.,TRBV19,CASSIVPPGELFF,TGTGCCAGTAGTATAGTTCCTCCCGGGGAGCTGTTTTTT
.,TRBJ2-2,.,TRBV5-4,CASNPSTNTGELFF,TGTGCCAGCAACCCTAGCACGAACACCGGGGAGCTGTTTTTT
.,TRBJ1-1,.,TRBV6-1,CASSEKWARGTEAFF,TGTGCCAGCAGTGAAAAATGGGCCAGGGGCACTGAAGCTTTCTTT
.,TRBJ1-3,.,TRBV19,CASSSAGTGNTIYF,TGTGCCAGTAGTTCGGCAGGGACTGGAAACACCATATATTTT
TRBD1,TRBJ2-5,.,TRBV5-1,CASSIGTGPETQYF,TGCGCCAGCAGTATCGGGACAGGTCCGGAGACCCAGTACTTC
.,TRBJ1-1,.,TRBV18,CASSPRVGNTEAFF,TGTGCCAGCTCACCCCGGGTAGGGAACACTGAAGCTTTCTTT
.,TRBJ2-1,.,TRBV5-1,CASSQGQIYYNEQFF,TGCGCCAGCAGCCAAGGACAAATTTACTACAATGAGCAGTTCTTC
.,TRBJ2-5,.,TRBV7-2,CASSLQETQYF,TGTGCCAGCAGCTTACAGGAGACCCAGTACTTC
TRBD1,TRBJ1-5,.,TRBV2,CASSLRTGGRQPQHF,TGTGCCAGCAGCTTAAGGACAGGGGGGCGGCAGCCCCAGCATTTT
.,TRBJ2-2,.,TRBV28,CASSLAGSSLTGELFF,TGTGCCAGCAGTTTAGCCGGGAGTAGTCTCACCGGGGAGCTGTTTTTT
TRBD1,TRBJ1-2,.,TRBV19,CASSPGTGPFYGYTF,TGTGCCAGTAGTCCCGGGACAGGGCCGTTCTATGGCTACACCTTC
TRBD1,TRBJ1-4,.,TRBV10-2,CASGQGGEKLFF,TGCGCCAGCGGCCAGGGGGGTGAAAAACTGTTTTTT
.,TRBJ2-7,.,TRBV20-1,CSARDVEQYF,TGCAGTGCTAGAGACGTCGAGCAGTACTTC
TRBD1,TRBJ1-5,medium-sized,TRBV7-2,CASSLEGALGSNQPQHF,TGTGCCAGCAGCTTGGAGGGGGCCCTGGGGAGCAATCAGCCCCAGCATTTT
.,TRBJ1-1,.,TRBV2,CASSNIQVWYTEAFF,TGTGCCAGCAGCAATATACAGGTTTGGTACACTGAAGCTTTCTTT
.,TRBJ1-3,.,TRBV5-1,CASSLGGHDSGNTIYF,TGCGCCAGCAGCTTGGGAGGACACGACTCTGGAAACACCATATATTTT
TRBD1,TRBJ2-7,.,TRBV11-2,CASSGTGGFLEQYF,TGTGCCTCTTCCGGGACAGGGGGCTTTTTGGAGCAGTACTTC
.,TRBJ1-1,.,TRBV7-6,CASSLAANKNTEAFF,TGTGCCAGCAGTTTGGCTGCAAACAAGAACACTGAAGCTTTCTTT
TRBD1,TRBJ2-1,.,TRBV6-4,CASSFTGANEQFF,TGTGCCAGCAGCTTTACAGGGGCCAATGAGCAGTTCTTC
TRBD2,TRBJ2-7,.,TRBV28,CASSPAGGSYEQYF,TGTGCCAGCAGCCCAGCGGGAGGTTCCTACGAGCAGTACTTC
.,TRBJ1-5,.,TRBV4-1,CASSHPLGQGGQPQHF,TGCGCCAGCAGCCACCCCCTAGGGCAGGGTGGTCAGCCCCAGCATTTT
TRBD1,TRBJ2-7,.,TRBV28,CASGGQPTYEQYF,TGTGCCAGCGGGGGACAGCCAACCTACGAGCAGTACTTC
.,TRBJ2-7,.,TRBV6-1,CASSVYSSYEQYF,TGTGCCAGCAGTGTTTACAGCTCCTACGAGCAGTACTTC
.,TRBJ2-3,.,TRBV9,CASSAYGLQTQYF,TGTGCCAGCAGCGCCTACGGACTCCAGACGCAGTATTTT
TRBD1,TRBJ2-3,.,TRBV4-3,CASSQNRDRGPDTQYF,TGCGCCAGCAGCCAGAACCGGGACAGGGGGCCAGATACGCAGTATTTT
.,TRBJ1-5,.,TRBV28,CASSQGGARNQPQHF,TGTGCCAGCAGTCAAGGGGGGGCGCGGAATCAGCCCCAGCATTTT
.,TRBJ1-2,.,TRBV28,CASRPGGLNYGYTF,TGTGCCAGCAGACCGGGAGGTTTGAACTATGGCTACACCTTC
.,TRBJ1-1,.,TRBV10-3,CASKKGGLSNTEAFF,TGTGCCTCGAAAAAAGGTGGACTCTCGAACACTGAAGCTTTCTTT
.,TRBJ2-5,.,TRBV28,CASSFNRDRKETQYF,TGTGCCAGCAGTTTCAATCGAGACAGGAAGGAGACCCAGTACTTC
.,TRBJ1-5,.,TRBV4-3,CASSQDRPTGYNQPQHF,TGCGCCAGCAGCCAAGATCGCCCGACTGGCTACAATCAGCCCCAGCATTTT
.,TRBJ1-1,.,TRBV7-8,CASSASRGDTEAFF,TGTGCCAGCAGCGCCTCCCGGGGTGACACTGAAGCTTTCTTT
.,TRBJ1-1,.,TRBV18,CASSATWEARTEAFF,TGTGCCAGCTCAGCAACCTGGGAGGCGCGCACTGAAGCTTTCTTT
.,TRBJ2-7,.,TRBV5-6,CASSLAGSETYEQYF,TGTGCCAGCAGCTTGGCCGGCAGCGAAACCTACGAGCAGTACTTC
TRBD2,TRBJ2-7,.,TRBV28,CASSLAMAGAPFEQYF,TGTGCCAGCAGTTTAGCCATGGCGGGAGCCCCGTTTGAGCAGTACTTC
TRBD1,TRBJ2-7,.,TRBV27,CASSTQRTGGFYEQYF,TGTGCCAGCAGCACCCAGAGGACAGGGGGCTTTTACGAGCAGTACTTC
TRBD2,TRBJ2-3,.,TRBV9,CASSGLAGESDTQYF,TGTGCCAGCAGCGGATTAGCGGGAGAGTCAGATACGCAGTATTTT
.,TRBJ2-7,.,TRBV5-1,CASSLAGGRRGSYEQYF,TGCGCCAGCAGCTTGGCGGGGGGACGTAGGGGGTCGTACGAGCAGTACTTC
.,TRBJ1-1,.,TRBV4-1,CASSQDTRGRLYTEAFF,TGCGCCAGCAGCCAAGACACCCGGGGAAGGCTATACACTGAAGCTTTCTTT
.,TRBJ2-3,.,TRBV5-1,CASSFRDTDTQYF,TGCGCCAGCAGCTTTCGGGACACAGATACGCAGTATTTT
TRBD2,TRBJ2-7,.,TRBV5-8,CASSSRYSGNSGEQYF,TGTGCCAGCAGCTCCCGTTATAGCGGGAATTCGGGTGAGCAGTACTTC
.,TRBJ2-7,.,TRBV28,CLVVSSYEQYF,TGCTTGGTAGTTTCCTCCTACGAGCAGTACTTC
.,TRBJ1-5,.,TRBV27,CASSLWQGNQPQHF,TGTGCCAGCAGTTTGTGGCAGGGGAATCAGCCCCAGCATTTT
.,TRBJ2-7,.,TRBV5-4,CASSPGTFSSYEQYF,TGTGCCAGCAGCCCAGGGACTTTTAGCTCCTACGAGCAGTACTTC